This TCR beta chain is drawn from a study of blood T cell repertoires in COVID-19 (dated by TCRdb to 2020 to 2021). With respect to the entire study: Collaborator samples came from the United States, Italy and Spain and covered acute and convalescent phases of COVID-19. The prospective study material was composed of cDNA or gDNA derived from T cells, B-cell-depleted T cells, or PBMCs. Deeply sampled blood TCRbeta repertoires from subjects exposed to, actively infected with, or recovered from COVID-19 were included in the dataset. A freely available public database, intended as a resource for researchers studying the immune response to SARS-CoV-2, is where the repertoires were released. The samples were drawn from two sources: the first 160 participants of the ongoing ImmuneRACE study, and some 1,300 subjects contributed by 6 global collaborators. A de-identified subject ID, COVID-19 status, age in years and sex were almost always included in the sample metadata. Where available, HLA class I and class II types were obtained from metadata supplied by the sample provider rather than from assay-based typing. The paper's findings and limits, for the study overall: How much clinical and demographic metadata was included differed by source and by participant, and the metadata was provided uncurated.

TCRbeta CDR3 regions were amplified from genomic DNA using the immunoSEQ Assay, a bias-controlled multiplex PCR. Turning to the authors' computational methods: Nucleated cell counts per sample were estimated from amplification of reference gene primers within the assay. Sequence reads were collapsed and filtered to measure the absolute abundance of every unique TCRbeta CDR3 rearrangement. For each sample, productive Simpson clonality was calculated as the square root of Simpson's diversity index across productive rearrangements. TCRdb holds this immuneACCESS table with in-frame rearrangements only. Some clones are missing; in checked studies, unresolved V genes explain under half, and the rest has no known cause. Clone size and V and J calls were adopted from that table, with D and trimming inferred from the DNA. Here the sample has about 220,000 clones; around 82% occur a single time. The ten largest make up 7% to 8.5% of the sample.

The collaborating institutions used their own protocols to collect whole blood in K2EDTA tubes. For TCRbeta analysis, collaborators shipped samples as frozen whole blood, isolated PBMCs, or DNA extracted from either of those sample types. CDR1 and CDR2 were assigned from the germline V gene as MNHNS and SASEGT. Cut back by 4 bases and 6 bases, the V and J ends lie 19 bases apart. The cysteine opens and the phenylalanine closes a CDR3 of 16 amino acids. This entry keeps only the CDR3 DNA: 48 bases, framed from base 1. This clone was seen only a few times. Its antigen remains undetermined. One base away there is no much larger clone; base qualities are not given.

Specimen: peripheral blood. This sequence was found in a woman aged 70-85 years with acute or convalescent COVID-19. This sequence uses TRBV6-1 and TRBJ1-5; D gene: possibly TRBD1, on 5 matching bases. In nucleotides, the sequence is TGTGCCAGCAGTGCTTCGACAAGGGGTGGCGGTCAGCCCCAGCATTTT. This yields the protein CASSASTRGGGQPQHF.